The rows below give T cell receptor beta chains drawn from one sample of a study of Ad26.COV2.S vaccination and SARS-CoV-2 variants. Sequencing was performed with immunoSEQ multiplex PCR; in TCRdb, only in-frame clones are kept and a portion is missing. The repertoire holds about 480,000 clones, with roughly 89% as singletons. The sample consisted of peripheral blood, taken in a trial of Ad26.COV2.S vaccine versus placebo. The receptors stem from a person aged 18-60 years who received the Ad26.COV2.S COVID-19 vaccine or a placebo. The CDR3 runs from the conserved cysteine through the conserved F or W. The order of the fields is J gene, clone size, V gene, D gene, CDR3 protein, CDR3 DNA. A D gene is named only where the DNA matches it firmly. Some rows have no size entry. The others give once, few or many, or a class for an expanded clone.

TRBJ1-2 | . | TRBV29-1 | . | CSVDRADGYTF | TGCAGCGTTGACAGGGCCGATGGCTACACCTTC
TRBJ2-7 | . | TRBV7-2 | TRBD2 | CASSLAGLPGTRKGEYF | TGTGCCAGCAGCTTAGCGGGGCTCCCCGGGACTAGGAAGGGAGAGTACTTC
TRBJ1-1 | . | TRBV30 | . | CAWSVPGGIEAFF | TGTGCCTGGAGTGTACCAGGAGGGATAGAAGCTTTCTTT
TRBJ2-7 | . | TRBV6-5 | TRBD2 | CASRKLADYEQYF | TGTGCCAGCAGGAAACTAGCGGATTACGAGCAGTACTTC
TRBJ2-7 | . | TRBV10-3 | TRBD2 | CAISELAGTYEQYF | TGTGCCATCAGTGAGCTAGCGGGAACCTACGAGCAGTACTTC
TRBJ2-7 | . | TRBV6-5 | . | CASSRADYEQYF | TGTGCCAGCAGCCGCGCGGACTACGAGCAGTACTTC
TRBJ2-2 | . | TRBV5-4 | . | CASSFLGAGELFF | TGTGCCAGCAGCTTCCTAGGGGCCGGGGAGCTGTTTTTT
TRBJ2-7 | . | TRBV5-5 | TRBD2 | CASSLAGLAVSYF | TGTGCCAGCAGCTTGGCCGGACTAGCGGTTTCCTACTTC
TRBJ2-7 | few | TRBV7-2 | TRBD2 | CASSLGSSGRGFYEQYF | TGTGCCAGCAGCTTAGGATCCAGCGGGAGGGGCTTCTACGAGCAGTACTTC
TRBJ2-1 | . | TRBV7-3 | . | CASSLIWQSSSYNEQFF | TGTGCCAGCAGCTTGATTTGGCAGTCGAGCTCCTACAATGAGCAGTTCTTC
TRBJ2-5 | . | TRBV23-1 | . | CASSQSSQVRETQYF | TGCGCCAGCAGTCAATCATCACAGGTTAGGGAGACCCAGTACTTC
TRBJ2-1 | . | TRBV2 | . | CASKGQTYNEQFF | TGTGCCAGCAAAGGACAAACATACAATGAGCAGTTCTTC
TRBJ1-2 | . | TRBV27 | . | CASSYNSRNYGYTF | TGTGCCAGCAGTTATAACAGTCGTAACTATGGCTACACCTTC
TRBJ2-5 | . | TRBV7-8 | . | CASSPVGEETQYF | TGTGCCAGCAGCCCGGTAGGGGAAGAGACCCAGTACTTC
TRBJ1-6 | . | TRBV4-2 | . | CASSQDWGSSRGSPLHF | TGTGCCAGCAGCCAAGATTGGGGTTCTAGTAGGGGTTCACCCCTCCACTTT